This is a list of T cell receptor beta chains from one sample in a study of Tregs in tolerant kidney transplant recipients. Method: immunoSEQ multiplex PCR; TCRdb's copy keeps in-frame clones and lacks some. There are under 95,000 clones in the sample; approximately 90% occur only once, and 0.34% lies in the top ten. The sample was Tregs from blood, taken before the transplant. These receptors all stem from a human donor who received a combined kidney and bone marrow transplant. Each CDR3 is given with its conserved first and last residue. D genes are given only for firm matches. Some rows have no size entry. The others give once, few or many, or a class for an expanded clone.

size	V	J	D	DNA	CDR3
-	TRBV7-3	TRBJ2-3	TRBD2	TGTGCCAGCAGCTCCCCCCCGGGACTAGCGGGAGGGAGCACAGATACGCAGTATTTT	CASSSPPGLAGGSTDTQYF
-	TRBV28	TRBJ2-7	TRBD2	TGTGCCAGCAGTTCATCGACTAGCGGGAGGGTTAGCGAGCAGTACTTC	CASSSSTSGRVSEQYF
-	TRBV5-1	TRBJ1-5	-	TGCGCCAGCAGCCCTCACTCCCACAGGACCAATCAGCCCCAGCATTTT	CASSPHSHRTNQPQHF
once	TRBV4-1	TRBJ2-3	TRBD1	TGCGCCAGCAGCCAGGGTTGGACAGGGGGCACAGATACGCAGTATTTT	CASSQGWTGGTDTQYF
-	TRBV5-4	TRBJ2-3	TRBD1	TGTGCCAGCAGCTTGGGACAGACAGGGACAGATACGCAGTATTTT	CASSLGQTGTDTQYF
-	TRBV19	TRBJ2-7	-	TGTGCCAGTAGTGAACAGGCAGGGAGGTACGAGCAGTACTTC	CASSEQAGRYEQYF
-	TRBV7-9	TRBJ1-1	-	TGTGCCAGCAGCTTAGCGCATGAGACTGAAGCTTTCTTT	CASSLAHETEAFF
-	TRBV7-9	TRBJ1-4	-	TGTGCCAGCAGCTTACTTGTGGACAGCCGTTCCGCGGGAGAAAAACTGTTTTTT	CASSLLVDSRSAGEKLFF
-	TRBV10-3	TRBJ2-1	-	TGTGCCATCAGTGAGTCGGGCAACGATAAGCAGTTCTTC	CAISESGNDKQFF
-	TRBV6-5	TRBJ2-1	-	TGTGCCAGCAGTTCACCGACTAGGTCCGGGAATGAGCAGTTCTTC	CASSSPTRSGNEQFF
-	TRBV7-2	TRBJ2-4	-	TGTGCCAGCAGCCCTAGGGTAGGCGGCTCGTCCAAAAACATTCAGTACTTC	CASSPRVGGSSKNIQYF
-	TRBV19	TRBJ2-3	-	TGTGCCAGTAGTATACGGCAGGGGCCCACAGATACGCAGTATTTT	CASSIRQGPTDTQYF
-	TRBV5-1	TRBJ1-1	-	TGCGCCAGCAGCTCCAGCAGGGGTGAAGCTTTCTTT	CASSSSRGEAFF
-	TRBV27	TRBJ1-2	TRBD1	TGTGCCAGCAGTACCAGACAGGGGAAGGGTGGCTACACCTTC	CASSTRQGKGGYTF
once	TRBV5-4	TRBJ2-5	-	TGTGCCAGCAGCCCCGTGGGTCAAGAGACCCAGTACTTC	CASSPVGQETQYF
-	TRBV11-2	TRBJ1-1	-	TGTGCCAGCAGTCCTACGGGAGGGCGCACTGAAGCTTTCTTT	CASSPTGGRTEAFF